This T cell receptor beta chain was sequenced in a study of T cell responses to AZD1222 COVID-19 vaccine. Study-level findings and limits: Sampled repertoires all dated from after the peak T cell response.

This clone has a single count. Its antigen is currently unknown. The germline V gene encodes CDR1 SGHAT and CDR2 FQNNGV. The CDR3 length is 15 residues. The J segment lost 6 bases and the V segment lost 7 bases, leaving 10 bases of the junction unmatched. Method: immunoSEQ multiplex PCR; TCRdb's copy keeps in-frame clones and lacks some. The sample lists approximately 160,000 clones, about 92% seen once, with about 0.9% in the top ten. V is TRBV11-2 and J is TRBJ2-3; 10 bases map to TRBD2. The sample here was peripheral blood, taken on day 0 of AZD1222 vaccination. The receptor was isolated from an adult in good health. CDR3: CASTLSGGPGDTQYF. The CDR3 nucleotides are TGTGCCAGCACCCTTAGCGGGGGGCCCGGGGATACGCAGTATTTT.